The 18 T cell receptor beta chains listed next were all sequenced from one sample in a study of human T cells and chemical hapten exposure. A single record per CDR3 protein comes from TCRdb applying MiXCR to the RACE reads. The sample yields about 190,000 distinct CDR3 sequences, around 23% seen once. The time point here: patch test 3, about 24 weeks after DPC sensitization. Treatment given: therapeutic diphenylcyclopropenone sensitization with weekly scalp DPC. The sequenced sample was whole blood, obtained in connection with sensitization to the hapten diphenylcyclopropenone (DPC). The receptors shown here come from a middle-aged woman with alopecia areata. Some clones in this sample may be carry-over from other donors' samples.

In its sample, this clonotype ranks as medium-sized. V gene TRBV4-3 combines with J gene TRBJ1-5, with TRBD1 identical over 10 bases. V was pared by 0 bases and J by 7 bases, with 6 bases of the junction left unmatched. Germline loops: CDR1 LGHNA, CDR2 YSLEER. There are 16 residues in the CDR3. The CDR3 loop reads CASSQDSGQGGQPQHF. The CDR3 nucleotides read TGCGCCAGCAGCCAAGATTCAGGACAGGGGGGCCAGCCCCAGCATTTT.

V gene TRBV29-1 combines with J gene TRBJ2-1; 13 bases line up with TRBD2. The CDR3 is 16 residues long. Losses at the gene ends were 6 bases for V and 3 bases for J; bases not matched to a gene: 8. Germline V gives CDR1 SQVTM, CDR2 ANQGSEA. The CDR3 DNA sequence: TGCAGCGTCTTCAGGACTAGCGGGAGTATCTACAATGAGCAGTTCTTC. Encoded protein: CSVFRTSGSIYNEQFF.

This clonotype was counted between two and nine times. The chain employs TRBV6-1 and TRBJ1-2; possible D gene TRBD1, 6 bases. From germline, CDR1 is MNHNS and CDR2 SASEGT. V dropped 6 bases and J dropped 8 bases, with 22 bases sitting between them. The CDR3 spans 15 residues. The CDR3 coding sequence is TGTGCCAGCAGCCTATGGGACAAAGGGTTGGAAGGCTACACCTTC. Translated: CASSLWDKGLEGYTF.

The chain carries TRBV20-1 and TRBJ1-2; possible D gene TRBD1, 5 bases. Trimming cost V 6 bases and J 4 bases, with 18 bases left between them. CDR1 DFQATT and CDR2 SNEGSKA come from the germline V gene (reference sequence). This CDR3 region has 14 residues. The CDR3 protein is CSAPRPGRGYGYTF. The DNA of the CDR3 is TGCAGTGCCCCGAGGCCGGGGCGCGGCTATGGCTACACCTTC.

The V and J genes are TRBV4-2 and TRBJ2-3, with TRBD2 matching over 11 bases. Germline assignment: CDR1 LGHNA and CDR2 YNFKEQ. The junction had 9 bases not matched to a gene; V was cut back by 2 bases and J by 2 bases. The length of the CDR3 is 18 residues. CDR3: CASSQRRVTSGITDTQYF. DNA for the CDR3: TGTGCCAGCAGCCAAAGAAGGGTGACTAGCGGGATCACAGATACGCAGTATTTT.

This chain joins TRBV9 and TRBJ2-3; no reliable D call. The CDR3 spans 15 residues. V lost 0 bases, J lost 0 bases, and 8 bases lay in between. The germline gives CDR1 SGDLS, CDR2 YYNGEE. The CDR3 reads CASSVVGRSTDTQYF. CDR3 nucleotides: TGTGCCAGCAGCGTAGTGGGAAGGAGCACAGATACGCAGTATTTT.

The chain links TRBV5-1 to TRBJ2-1, with TRBD2 as a possible D gene (6 bases). Per the germline V gene, CDR1 is SGHRS and CDR2 is YFSETQ. The V and J ends lost 5 bases and 0 bases respectively, with 9 bases between them. The CDR3 length is 14 residues. CDR3 DNA: TGCGCCAGCAGACGGGAGCCCTCCTACAATGAGCAGTTCTTC. Its translation: CASRREPSYNEQFF.

This clonotype was detected only a few times. The chain links TRBV20-1 to TRBJ1-1; D unclear. Germline CDR1 and CDR2: DFQATT and SNEGSKA (reference sequence). V lost 6 bases to trimming and J lost 5 bases, with 10 bases between them. The CDR3 runs to 11 residues. CDR3 bases: TGCAGTGCCGGGGTTGTGACTGAAGCTTTCTTT. It encodes CSAGVVTEAFF.

This clonotype came up many times. The chain carries TRBV6-2 or TRBV6-3 and TRBJ2-1, with D perhaps matching TRBD2 (8 bases). V lost 5 bases and J lost 2, with 22 bases in between. The CDR3 consists of 18 residues. Per germline, CDR1 MNHEY and CDR2 SVGEGT. The CDR3 coding sequence is TGTGCCAGCAGTCAGGTAGGGGGCGGGAGGTCAACCTACAATGAGCAGTTCTTC. Translating it yields CASSQVGGGRSTYNEQFF.

The chain combines TRBV10-2 with TRBJ2-6, with 7 bases aligning to TRBD2. This CDR3 comprises 17 residues. The germline V gene encodes CDR1 WSHSY and CDR2 SAAADI. The trim removed 6 bases at V and 7 bases at J, leaving 15 bases unmatched. In DNA, the CDR3 is TGCGCCAGCAGGGGGGGGTCGACCGAAGCCAATGCCAACGTCCTGACTTTC. This sequence encodes CASRGGSTEANANVLTF.

This clonotype was recorded at least ten times. The J gene is TRBJ2-7, the V gene TRBV20-1; possibly TRBD2 for D (6 bases). V was shortened by 4 bases and J by 3 bases, with 13 bases between the two germline ends. The CDR3 runs 13 residues. CDR1 DFQATT and CDR2 SNEGSKA come from the germline V gene (reference sequence). CDR3 sequence reads: CSAKSGPDYEQYF. Here the CDR3 DNA reads TGCAGTGCTAAAAGCGGGCCCGACTACGAGCAGTACTTC.

This clonotype turned up a few times. The J gene is TRBJ1-6, the V gene TRBV11-2, with 10 bases identical to TRBD1. This CDR3 spans 16 amino acids. V was pared by 8 bases and J by 6 bases, with 10 bases of the junction left unmatched. Germline lookup yields CDR1 SGHAT and CDR2 FQNNGV. CDR3 DNA sequence: TGTGCCAGCCTATTTTTGGGGGACAGGGGTAATTCACCCCTCCACTTT. Translated: CASLFLGDRGNSPLHF.

This chain links TRBV5-4 with TRBJ2-2; possibly TRBD2 for D (6 bases). The CDR3 loop spans 15 amino acids. Germline values: CDR1 SGHNT, CDR2 YYREEE (reference sequence). Deletions cut 4 bases from V and 4 bases from J, with 14 bases between. The CDR3 coding sequence is TGTGCCAGCAGCCCCGAAAGAGCGGGCACCGGGGAGCTGTTTTTT. Amino acid sequence: CASSPERAGTGELFF.

The sample holds many counts of this clonotype. This chain links TRBV7-8 with TRBJ1-1; no definite D call. Per the germline V gene, CDR1 is SGHVS and CDR2 is FQNEAQ. The CDR3 has 11 amino acids. The germline V and J ends were trimmed by 5 bases and 0 bases, with 1 base remaining between them. The CDR3 loop reads CASSVNTEAFF. CDR3 coding DNA: TGTGCCAGCAGCGTGAACACTGAAGCTTTCTTT.

This clonotype has only a few counts. V usage is TRBV4-1 and J usage is TRBJ1-2; 8 positions agree with TRBD1. J was trimmed by 5 bases and V by 1 base; bases with no gene match: 6. There are 15 residues in the CDR3. CDR1 is MGHRA, CDR2 YSYEKL, per germline. CDR3 in DNA: TGCGCCAGCAGCCAAGCCCCTAGACAGGGGTATGGCTACACCTTC. This gives the protein CASSQAPRQGYGYTF.

The gene calls are TRBV6-2 or TRBV6-3 and TRBJ2-3, with 7 nucleotides matching TRBD2. The CDR3 extends over 16 amino acids. The V and J ends lost 5 bases and 2 bases, in that order; junction bases with no gene match: 10. Germline assignment: CDR1 MNHEY and CDR2 SVGEGT. CDR3 nucleotide sequence: TGTGCCAGCAGTCATCTAGCGGAACCATTCACAGATACGCAGTATTTT. Residues: CASSHLAEPFTDTQYF.

CDR3: CASSFPGGGYGPEYEQYF. Here the CDR3 DNA reads TGTGCCAGCAGCTTCCCTGGCGGAGGGTACGGTCCCGAGTACGAGCAGTACTTC. V and J are TRBV7-9 and TRBJ2-7; possibly TRBD2 for D (6 bases). The CDR3 consists of 18 residues. The V and J ends lost 3 bases and 4 bases respectively, with 25 bases between them. Germline V CDR1 and CDR2: SEHNR, FQNEAQ (reference sequence).

V gene TRBV25-1 combines with J gene TRBJ2-1; TRBD2 is a possible D gene (6 bases). From germline, CDR1 is MGHDK and CDR2 SYGVNS. The CDR3 contains 15 residues. Trimming took 5 bases from V and 7 from J, leaving 18 bases between them. Written as DNA, the CDR3 is TGTGCCAGCAGTTCGTTGGACTACCGTACAAATGAGCAGTTCTTC. It is translated as CASSSLDYRTNEQFF.